The 6 T cell receptor beta chains presented below share a single source sample, sequenced in a study of T cell responses to AZD1222 COVID-19 vaccine. TCRdb's table, derived via immunoSEQ multiplex PCR, lists solely in-frame clones and lacks some. The table lists around 180,000 clones, 70% to 90% of them singletons. The sequences come from peripheral blood, collected on day 0 of AZD1222 vaccination. These receptors originate from an adult in good health.

The chain links TRBV6-5 to TRBJ1-1, with D uncertain. The V gene's germline CDR1 is MNHEY and CDR2 SVGAGI. The CDR3 loop spans 12 amino acids. The germline V and J ends were trimmed by 5 bases and 6 bases, with 10 bases remaining between them. For the CDR3, the DNA is TGTGCCAGCAGTCCCGATTTGTCTGAAGCTTTCTTT. It codes for CASSPDLSEAFF.

This clone appeared a few times. The chain couples TRBV6-2 or TRBV6-3 to TRBJ2-7; D uncertain. Trimming took 6 bases from V and 4 from J, leaving 7 bases between them. CDR1 and CDR2 from the germline V gene are MNHEY and SVGEGT. The CDR3 sequence is 11 residues long. The CDR3 protein is CASSRTYEQYF. CDR3 nucleotides: TGTGCCAGCAGCCGAACTTACGAGCAGTACTTC.

This clone was observed a few times. The J gene is TRBJ1-3, the V gene TRBV6-5; TRBD1 is a possible D gene (5 bases). This CDR3 is 15 amino acids long. The germline gives CDR1 MNHEY, CDR2 SVGAGI. The germline V and J ends were trimmed by 6 bases and 2 bases, with 14 bases remaining between them. CDR3 sequence: CASSRTGTAGNTIYF. CDR3 nucleotides: TGTGCCAGCAGCCGTACCGGGACGGCTGGAAACACCATATATTTT.

The rearrangement uses TRBV6-2 or TRBV6-3 and TRBJ2-1; 10 bases line up with TRBD2. Germline CDR1 and CDR2: MNHEY and SVGEGT. The J segment lost 7 bases and the V segment lost 6 bases, leaving 12 bases of the junction unmatched. The CDR3 has 16 amino acids. This CDR3 is CASSPASGSRSNEQFF. Written as DNA, the CDR3 is TGTGCCAGCAGCCCTGCTAGCGGGAGTAGATCGAATGAGCAGTTCTTC.

This chain joins TRBV28 and TRBJ1-5, with 8 bases fitting TRBD1. Germline V CDR1 and CDR2: MDHEN, SYDVKM. There are 16 residues in the CDR3. V was pared by 8 bases and J by 1 base, with 10 bases of the junction left unmatched. The CDR3 DNA follows: TGTGCCAGCTGGGGGACAGGACCTTCGAGCAATCAGCCCCAGCATTTT. It codes for CASWGTGPSSNQPQHF.

The chain carries TRBV7-2 and TRBJ2-7; TRBD2 matches 7 bases. V gave up 2 bases and J gave up 0 bases; unmatched junction bases: 10. The CDR3 runs 17 residues. CDR1 and CDR2 (germline): SGHTA, FQGNSA. This chain's CDR3 is CASSLSGLPYSSYEQYF. The CDR3, as DNA: TGTGCCAGCAGCTTATCGGGACTACCCTACAGCTCCTACGAGCAGTACTTC.